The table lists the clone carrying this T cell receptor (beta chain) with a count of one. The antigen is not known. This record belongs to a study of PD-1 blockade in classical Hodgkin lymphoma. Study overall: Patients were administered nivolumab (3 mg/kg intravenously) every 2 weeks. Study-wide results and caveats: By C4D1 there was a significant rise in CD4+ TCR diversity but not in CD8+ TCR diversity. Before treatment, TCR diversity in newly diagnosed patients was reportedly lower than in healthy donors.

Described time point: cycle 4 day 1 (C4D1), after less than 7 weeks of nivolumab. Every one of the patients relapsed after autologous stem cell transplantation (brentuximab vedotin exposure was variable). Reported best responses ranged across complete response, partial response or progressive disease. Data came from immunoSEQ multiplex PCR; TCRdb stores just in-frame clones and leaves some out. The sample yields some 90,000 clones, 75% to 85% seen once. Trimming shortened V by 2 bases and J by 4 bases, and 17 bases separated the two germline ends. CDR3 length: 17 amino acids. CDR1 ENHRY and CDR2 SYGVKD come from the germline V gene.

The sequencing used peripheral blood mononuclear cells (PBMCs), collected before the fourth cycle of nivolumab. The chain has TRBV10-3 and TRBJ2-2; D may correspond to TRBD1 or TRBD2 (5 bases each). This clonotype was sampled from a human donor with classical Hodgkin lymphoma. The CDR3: CAISERDPALGTGELFF. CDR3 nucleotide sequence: TGTGCCATCAGTGAGCGGGACCCGGCTCTTGGCACCGGGGAGCTGTTTTTT.